The TCR beta chain described here comes from a study of Ad26.COV2.S vaccination and SARS-CoV-2 variants. The treatment is: 15 to 20 received Ad26.COV2.S at low or high dose, single or two shots; about five received placebo; per-sample allocation not given. After the first vaccine or placebo injection, samples were drawn on day 63. Its platform was an Ad26 vector, and its expressed antigen was Wuhan-strain SARS-CoV-2 spike. As concerns this clone: What it binds is not known.

This CDR3 comprises 15 residues. Per the germline V gene, CDR1 is SGHVS and CDR2 is FNYEAQ. V shed 5 bases and J shed 1 base, with 12 bases lying between them. Profiled with immunoSEQ multiplex PCR; TCRdb holds only in-frame clones, not every one. The data contain under 600,000 clones, 80% to 90% of them singletons. Study outcomes and limitations: People given the vaccine had a wider spike-specific TCR breadth than placebo recipients did.

This sequence originates from a person between 18 and 65 years old who received the Ad26.COV2.S COVID-19 vaccine or a placebo. The rearrangement joins TRBV7-6 to TRBJ1-5, with a tentative D call TRBD1 (5 bases). The source was peripheral blood, collected in a trial of Ad26.COV2.S vaccine versus placebo. The CDR3 is CASSPDGGSNQPQHF. DNA of the CDR3: TGTGCCAGCAGCCCGGACGGGGGGAGCAATCAGCCCCAGCATTTT. The complete variable domain, with remaining parts taken from reference TRBV7-6 and TRBJ1-5, reads GAGVSQSPRYKVTKRGQDVALRCDPISGHVSLYWYRQALGQGPEFLTYFNYEAQQDKSGLPNDRFSAERPEGSISTLTIQRTEQRDSAMYRCASSPDGGSNQPQHFGDGTRLSIL.